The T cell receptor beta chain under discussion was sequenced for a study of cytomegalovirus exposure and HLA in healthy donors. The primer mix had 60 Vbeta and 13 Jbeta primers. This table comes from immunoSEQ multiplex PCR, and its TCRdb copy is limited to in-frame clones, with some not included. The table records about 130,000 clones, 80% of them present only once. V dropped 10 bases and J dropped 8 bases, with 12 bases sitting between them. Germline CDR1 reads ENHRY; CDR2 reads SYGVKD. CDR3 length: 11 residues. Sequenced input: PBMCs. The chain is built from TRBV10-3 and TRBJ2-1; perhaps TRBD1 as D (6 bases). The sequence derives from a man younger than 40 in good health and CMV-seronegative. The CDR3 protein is CATMGADEQFF. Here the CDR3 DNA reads TGTGCCACCATGGGGGCGGATGAGCAGTTCTTC.